This T cell receptor beta chain comes out of a study of T cells in Graves' hyperthyroidism and ophthalmopathy. About the research overall: Specimen type is peripheral blood, collected at initial diagnosis prior to any treatment.

Patients affected by ophthalmopathy presented a Clinical Activity Score of at least 3, a NOSPECS grade of at least 4, and disease duration below 3 months. Germline V CDR1 and CDR2: GTSNPN, SVGIG (reference sequence). Deletions cut 6 bases from V and 6 bases from J, with 14 bases between. The CDR3 sequence is 12 residues long. The investigators amplified TCR beta CDR3 regions from RNA transcripts. Using the HTBI primer set, a first-round RT-PCR was run on the TCR CDR3. MiXCR, applied by TCRdb to the multiplex PCR reads, yields one record per CDR3 protein. This sample has hundreds of thousands of distinct CDR3 sequences; just under 20% occur once, and the top ten carry 47%. This clonotype was recorded many times. The antigen remains undetermined. Study-level points and caveats: Ophthalmopathy could be told apart from stable hyperthyroidism with a 13 V-J model.

The clonotype originates from a man aged 35-49 years with Graves' ophthalmopathy. This chain joins TRBV30 and TRBJ1-2; weak D call: TRBD1 (5 bases). The sequencing input was blood. The CDR3 DNA is TGTGCCTGTACGGGGGGGAGTCATGGCTACACCTTC. Protein product: CACTGGSHGYTF.